Listed below are T cell receptor beta chains from one sample, sequenced in a study of blood T cell repertoires in COVID-19. Data came from immunoSEQ multiplex PCR; TCRdb stores just in-frame clones and leaves some out. The sample shows 90,000 or so clones, roughly 82% of them seen only once. The specimen was peripheral blood. These receptors all stem from a man between 60 and 75 years old with acute or convalescent COVID-19. Both conserved end residues are part of each CDR3. The order of the fields is V gene, CDR3 protein.

>TRBV18
CASSPMGTSNTEAFF
>TRBV5-4
CASSLTEGTEAFF
>TRBV6-2/TRBV6-3
CASSYSGTGTNYGYTF
>TRBV28
CASSFLAGTDTQYF
>TRBV27
CASSLNGNIQYF
>TRBV12-5
CASGLVGGGPRANVLTF
>TRBV5-1
CASGTGMDPGELFF
>TRBV7-2
CASSLTGGRPYGYTF
>TRBV7-9
CASSLKTGDYGYTF
>TRBV7-3
CASSLKRGLNTEAFF
>TRBV24-1
CATSDLRDSYNEQFF
>TRBV28
CASSAYRGRAEKLFF
>TRBV7-9
CASSSAPTVGDGYTF
>TRBV2
CASRPGQRTYEQYF
>TRBV5-5
CASSFGTGKLYGYTF
>TRBV7-9
CASSPRGRGPETQYF
>TRBV6-5
CASSATVSYGYTF
>TRBV4-3
CASSQQQGVGELFF
>TRBV7-9
CASSFVAGDNSPLHF
>TRBV24-1
CATSPSGGNTEAFF
>TRBV5-4
CASRSGGAGETQYF
>TRBV24-1
CATSSLSAGGKTEAFF
>TRBV30
CAWRRRQGDQPQHF
>TRBV12-3/TRBV12-4
CASSFSGGGGYTF
>TRBV2
CASSEYSSAGAEKLFF
>TRBV18
CASSPTSGFKQYF
>TRBV9
CASSVEGAGRVETQYF
>TRBV5-1
CASSLASTAGVQETQYF
>TRBV5-6
CASSFLSAGTNTEAFF
>TRBV5-1
CASSVPTGANEQFF
>TRBV6-4
CASSDYGGNTEAFF
>TRBV12-2
CASRVRKTQYF
>TRBV7-6
CASSTRDYSGANVLTF
>TRBV9
CASSAETAYGYTF
>TRBV27
CASSSNFQSRAYNSPLHF
>TRBV29-1
CSVGGKISGELFF
>TRBV5-1
CASSGGQGYNEQFF
>TRBV4-1
CASSQDLVAALYEQYF
>TRBV11-3
CASSLRQPKDGSNQPQHF
>TRBV9
CASSARDRELSGNTIYF
>TRBV6-5
CASSPAGERFGYTF
>TRBV19
CASSIGQRSYNEQFF
>TRBV6-5
CASSYSGGTLANVLTF
>TRBV3-1/TRBV3-2
CASSRQGETEAFF
>TRBV7-2
CASSLSGGVGSPLHF
>TRBV29-1
CSAGGYTGELFF
>TRBV11-2
CASSFRGGYTF
>TRBV6-2/TRBV6-3
CASSSGTGGPGEQFF
>TRBV20-1
CSASGLAGYNEQFF
>TRBV28
CASSFSDSYSPLHF
>TRBV5-1
CASSLVQGMYNEQFF
>TRBV19
CASSISRGLLIGELFF
>TRBV15
CATSRDKRLGRDRGEIAKNIQYF
>TRBV7-9
CASSLIGAGGTNTQYF